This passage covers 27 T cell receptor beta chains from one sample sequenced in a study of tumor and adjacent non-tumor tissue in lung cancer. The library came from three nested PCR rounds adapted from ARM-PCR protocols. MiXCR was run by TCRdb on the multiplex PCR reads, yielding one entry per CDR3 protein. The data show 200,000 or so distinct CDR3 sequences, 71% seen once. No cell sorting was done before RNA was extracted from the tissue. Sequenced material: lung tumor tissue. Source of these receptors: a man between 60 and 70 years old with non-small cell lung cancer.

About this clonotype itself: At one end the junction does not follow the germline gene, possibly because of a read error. The CDR3 region has the DNA TGCGCCAGCTGCTTGTTTGGACAAGGAGGCAATGAGCAGTTCTTC. This encodes CASCLFGQGGNEQFF. The rearrangement uses TRBV5-1 and TRBJ2-1, with D perhaps given as TRBD1 or TRBD2 (5 bases each). CDR3 length: 15 amino acids. Germline-derived CDR1 and CDR2 are SGHRS and YFSETQ.

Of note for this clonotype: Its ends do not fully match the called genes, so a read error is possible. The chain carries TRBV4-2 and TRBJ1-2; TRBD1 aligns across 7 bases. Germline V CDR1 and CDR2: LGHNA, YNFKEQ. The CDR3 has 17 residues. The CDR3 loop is CTSSQDRWRGQEYGYTF. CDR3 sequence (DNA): TGTACCAGCAGCCAAGATCGATGGAGGGGGCAGGAGTATGGCTACACCTTC.

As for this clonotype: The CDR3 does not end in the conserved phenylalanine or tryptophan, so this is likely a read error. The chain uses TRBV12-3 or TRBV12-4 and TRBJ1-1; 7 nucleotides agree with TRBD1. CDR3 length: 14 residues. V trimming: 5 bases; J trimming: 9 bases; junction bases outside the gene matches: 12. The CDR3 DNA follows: TGTGCCAGCAGTACCGGGACAGTGAGGGGGAAAGCTTTCTAT. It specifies CASSTGTVRGKAFY.

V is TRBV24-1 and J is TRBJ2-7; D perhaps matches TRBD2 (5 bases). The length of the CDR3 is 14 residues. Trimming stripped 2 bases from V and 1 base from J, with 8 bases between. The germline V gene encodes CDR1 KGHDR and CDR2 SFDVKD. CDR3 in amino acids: CATSDSRLSYEQYF. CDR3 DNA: TGTGCCACCAGTGATTCTAGACTATCCTACGAGCAGTACTTC.

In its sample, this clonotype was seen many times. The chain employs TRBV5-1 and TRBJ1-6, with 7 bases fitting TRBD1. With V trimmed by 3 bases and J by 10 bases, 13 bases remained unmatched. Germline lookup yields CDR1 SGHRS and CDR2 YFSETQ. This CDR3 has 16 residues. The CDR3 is CASSSTDRVTNSPLHF. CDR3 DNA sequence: TGCGCCAGCAGCTCCACTGACAGGGTAACAAACTCACCCCTCCACTTT.

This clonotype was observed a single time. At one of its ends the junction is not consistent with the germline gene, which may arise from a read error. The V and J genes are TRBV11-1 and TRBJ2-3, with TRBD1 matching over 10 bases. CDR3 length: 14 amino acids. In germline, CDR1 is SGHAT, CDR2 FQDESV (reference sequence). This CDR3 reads CASIYGTGEDTQYF. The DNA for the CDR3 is TGTGCCAGCATCTACGGGACAGGGGAAGATACGCAATATTTT.

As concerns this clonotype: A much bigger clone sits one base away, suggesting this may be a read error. The CDR3: CASSYRVRHSPLHF. The CDR3 DNA reads TGTGCCAGCAGTTACAGGGTACGACATTCACCCCTCCACTTT. The chain links TRBV6-6 to TRBJ1-6, with D hard to call. CDR3 length: 14 amino acids. Trimming took off 2 bases at V and 8 bases at J, with 10 bases between the two ends. Germline CDR1 MNHNY, CDR2 SVGAGI (reference sequence).

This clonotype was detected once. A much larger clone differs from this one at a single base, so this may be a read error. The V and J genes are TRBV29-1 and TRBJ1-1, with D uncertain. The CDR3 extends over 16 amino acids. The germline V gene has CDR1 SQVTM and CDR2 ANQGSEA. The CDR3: CSIEDRQGKEGTEAFF. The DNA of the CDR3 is TGCAGCATTGAAGATCGGCAAGGGAAAGAAGGCACTGAAGCTTTCTTT.

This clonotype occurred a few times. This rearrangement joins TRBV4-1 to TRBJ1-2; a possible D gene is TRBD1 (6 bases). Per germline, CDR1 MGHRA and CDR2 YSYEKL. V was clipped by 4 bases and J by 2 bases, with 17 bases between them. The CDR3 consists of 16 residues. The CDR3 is CASSPQTGRTNYGYTF. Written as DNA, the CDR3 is TGCGCCAGCAGCCCCCAAACAGGGCGAACGAACTATGGCTACACCTTC.

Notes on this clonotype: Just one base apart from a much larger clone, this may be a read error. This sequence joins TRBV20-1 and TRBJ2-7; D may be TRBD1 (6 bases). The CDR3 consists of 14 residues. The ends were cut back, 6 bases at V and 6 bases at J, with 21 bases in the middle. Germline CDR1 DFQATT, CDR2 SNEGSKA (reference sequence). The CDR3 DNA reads TGCAGTGCCAGCCCCTTACAGGGAAGACGCGAGCAGTACTTC. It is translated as CSASPLQGRREQYF.

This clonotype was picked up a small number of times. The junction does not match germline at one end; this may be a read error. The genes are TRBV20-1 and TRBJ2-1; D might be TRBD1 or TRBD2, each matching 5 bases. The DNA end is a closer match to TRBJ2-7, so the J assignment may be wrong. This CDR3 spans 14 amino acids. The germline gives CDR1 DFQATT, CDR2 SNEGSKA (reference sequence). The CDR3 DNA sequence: TGTAGTGCTAGAGGGGATTCCTCCTACAATGAGCAGTACTTC. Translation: CSARGDSSYNEQYF.

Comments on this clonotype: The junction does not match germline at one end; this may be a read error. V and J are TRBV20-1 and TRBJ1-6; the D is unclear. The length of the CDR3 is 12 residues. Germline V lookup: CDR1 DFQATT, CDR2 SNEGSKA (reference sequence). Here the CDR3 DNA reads TGCAGTGCTATCGAGAGGAATTCACCCCTCCATTTT. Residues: CSAIERNSPLHF.

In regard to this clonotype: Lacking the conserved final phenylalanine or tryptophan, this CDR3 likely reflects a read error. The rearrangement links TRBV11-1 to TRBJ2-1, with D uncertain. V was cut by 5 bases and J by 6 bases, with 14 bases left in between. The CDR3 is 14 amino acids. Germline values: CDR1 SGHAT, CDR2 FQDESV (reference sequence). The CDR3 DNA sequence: TGTGCCAGCAGCCTAACAGTGTGGGGCAATGAGCAGTTCATC. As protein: CASSLTVWGNEQFI.

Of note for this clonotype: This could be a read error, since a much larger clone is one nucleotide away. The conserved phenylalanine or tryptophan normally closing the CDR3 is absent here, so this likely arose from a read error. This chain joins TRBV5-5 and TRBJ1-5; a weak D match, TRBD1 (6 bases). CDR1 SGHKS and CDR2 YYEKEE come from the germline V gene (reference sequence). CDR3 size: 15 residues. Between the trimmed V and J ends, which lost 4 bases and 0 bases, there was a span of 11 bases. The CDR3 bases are TGTGCCAGCAGCCCACAGGGCTATAGCAATCAGCCCCAGCATTCT. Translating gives CASSPQGYSNQPQHS.

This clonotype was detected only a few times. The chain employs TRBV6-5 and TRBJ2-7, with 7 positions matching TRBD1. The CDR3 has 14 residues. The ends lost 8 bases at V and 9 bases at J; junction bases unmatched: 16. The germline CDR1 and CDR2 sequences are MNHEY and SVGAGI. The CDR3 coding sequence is TGTGCCAGCGCGACGGGGACAGTCTTCGGCGGGCAGTACTTC. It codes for CASATGTVFGGQYF.

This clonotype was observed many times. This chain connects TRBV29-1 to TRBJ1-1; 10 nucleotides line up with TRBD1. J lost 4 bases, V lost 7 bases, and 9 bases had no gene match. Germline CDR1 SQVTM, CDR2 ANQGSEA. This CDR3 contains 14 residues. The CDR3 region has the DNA TGCAGCGCCGCGGGGACAGGGGCGTTCACTGAAGCTTTCTTT. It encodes CSAAGTGAFTEAFF.

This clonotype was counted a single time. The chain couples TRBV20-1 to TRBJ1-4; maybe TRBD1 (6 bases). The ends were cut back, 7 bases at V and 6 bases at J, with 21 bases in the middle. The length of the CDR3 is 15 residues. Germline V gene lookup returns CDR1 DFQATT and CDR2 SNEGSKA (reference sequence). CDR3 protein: CSVRDSGQGHEKLFF. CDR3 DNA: TGCAGTGTTAGGGACTCGGGACAAGGGCATGAAAAACTGTTTTTT.

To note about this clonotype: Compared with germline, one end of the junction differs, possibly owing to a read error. CDR3 residues: CSARTGQVETQYF. Written as DNA, the CDR3 is TGCAGCGCTAGAACCGGACAGGTAGAGACCCAGTATTTC. V and J are TRBV20-1 and TRBJ2-5; 7 bases match TRBD1. The CDR3 is made up of 13 amino acids. Germline V gene sequence: CDR1 DFQATT, CDR2 SNEGSKA (reference sequence).

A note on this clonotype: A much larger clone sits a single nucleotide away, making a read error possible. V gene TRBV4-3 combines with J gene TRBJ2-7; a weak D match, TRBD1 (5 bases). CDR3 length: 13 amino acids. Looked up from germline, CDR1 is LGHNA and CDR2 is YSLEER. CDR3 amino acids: CTSSHRPYDEQYF. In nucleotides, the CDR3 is TGCACCAGCAGCCACAGGCCCTACGACGAGCAGTACTTC.

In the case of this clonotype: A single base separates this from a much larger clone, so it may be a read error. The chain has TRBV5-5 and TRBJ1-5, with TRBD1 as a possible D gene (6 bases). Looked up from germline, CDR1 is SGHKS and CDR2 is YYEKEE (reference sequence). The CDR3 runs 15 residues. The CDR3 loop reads CTSSLGSGAYQPQHF. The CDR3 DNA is TGTACCAGCAGCTTGGGCTCAGGGGCCTATCAGCCCCAGCATTTT.

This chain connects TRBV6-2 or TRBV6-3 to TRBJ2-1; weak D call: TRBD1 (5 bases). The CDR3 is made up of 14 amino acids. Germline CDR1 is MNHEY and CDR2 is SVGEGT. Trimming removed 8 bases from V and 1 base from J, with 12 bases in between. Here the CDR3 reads CASCLDMSYNEQFF. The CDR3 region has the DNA TGTGCCAGCTGTCTGGACATGTCCTACAATGAGCAGTTCTTC.

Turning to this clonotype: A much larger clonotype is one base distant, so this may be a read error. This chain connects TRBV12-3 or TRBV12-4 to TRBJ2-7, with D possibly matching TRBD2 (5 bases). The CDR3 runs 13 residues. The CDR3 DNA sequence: TGTGCCAGCTGTTTAAGCGGCACCTACGAGCAGTACTTC. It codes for CASCLSGTYEQYF.

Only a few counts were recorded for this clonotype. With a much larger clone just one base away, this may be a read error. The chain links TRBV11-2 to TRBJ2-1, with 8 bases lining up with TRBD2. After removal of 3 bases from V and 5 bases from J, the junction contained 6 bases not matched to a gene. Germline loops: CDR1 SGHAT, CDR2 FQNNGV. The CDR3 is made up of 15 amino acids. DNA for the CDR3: TGTGCCAGCAGCTTGGGTAGCGGGATTCACAATGAGCAGTTCTTC. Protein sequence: CASSLGSGIHNEQFF.

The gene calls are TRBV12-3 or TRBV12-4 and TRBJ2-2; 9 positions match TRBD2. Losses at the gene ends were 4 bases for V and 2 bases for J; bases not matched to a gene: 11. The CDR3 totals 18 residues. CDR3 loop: CASSSGIAGVLNTGELFF. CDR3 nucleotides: TGTGCCAGCAGTTCGGGAATAGCGGGAGTACTAAACACCGGGGAGCTGTTTTTT.

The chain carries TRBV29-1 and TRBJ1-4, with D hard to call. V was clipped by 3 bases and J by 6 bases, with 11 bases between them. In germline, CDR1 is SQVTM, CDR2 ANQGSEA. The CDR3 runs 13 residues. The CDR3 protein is CSVDVVMDEKLFF. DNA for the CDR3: TGCAGCGTTGATGTCGTCATGGATGAAAAACTGTTTTTT.

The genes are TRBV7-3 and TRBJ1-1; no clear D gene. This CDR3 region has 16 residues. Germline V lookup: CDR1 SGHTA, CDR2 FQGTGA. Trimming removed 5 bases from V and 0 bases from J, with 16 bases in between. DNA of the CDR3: TGTGCCAGCAGCCAGGACGGACTTCCTATGAACACTGAAGCTTTCTTT. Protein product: CASSQDGLPMNTEAFF.

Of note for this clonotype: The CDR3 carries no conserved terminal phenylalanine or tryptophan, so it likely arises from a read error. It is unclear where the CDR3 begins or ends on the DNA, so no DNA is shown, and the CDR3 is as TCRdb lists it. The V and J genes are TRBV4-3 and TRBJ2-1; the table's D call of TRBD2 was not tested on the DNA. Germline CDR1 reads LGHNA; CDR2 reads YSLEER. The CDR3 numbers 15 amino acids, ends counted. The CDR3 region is CASSQESSGYNEQSS.